One and the same sample provided the 7 T cell receptor beta chains below, sequenced in a study of metastatic and nonmetastatic thyroid tumors. Thyroid surgery was performed in patients who had received no treatment beforehand. TCRdb re-called the PCR reads via MiXCR. The sample includes some 42,000 clones, 28% of them seen just once. The specimen was blood. All receptors come from a male donor with papillary thyroid cancer or a benign thyroid nodule (not recorded which). Some clones in this sample may be carry-over from other donors' samples.

The CDR3 loop is CASSFTFGEGAVSYEQYF. In nucleotides, the CDR3 is TGTGCCAGCAGTTTCACGTTCGGGGAGGGGGCGGTCTCCTACGAGCAGTACTTC. The rearrangement uses TRBV12-3 or TRBV12-4 and TRBJ2-7; the D gene could be TRBD1 or TRBD2 (7 bases each). This CDR3 contains 18 residues. V was shortened by 3 bases and J by 0 bases, with 21 bases between the two germline ends.

The V and J genes are TRBV3-1 and TRBJ1-6, with 7 positions matching TRBD1. The CDR3 is 16 amino acids. With 3 bases clipped from V and 7 bases from J, the junction kept 9 bases outside the gene matches. Germline CDR1 is LGHDT and CDR2 is YNNKEL (reference sequence). The CDR3 DNA sequence: TGTGCCAGCAGCCACACCACAGGGGCACTAAATTCACCCCTCCACTTT. Translated, it gives CASSHTTGALNSPLHF.

This chain links TRBV6-1 with TRBJ1-2, with a weak D call TRBD1 (5 bases). Germline values: CDR1 MNHNS, CDR2 SASEGT. This CDR3 is 13 amino acids long. Trimming took off 11 bases at V and 4 bases at J, with 17 bases between the two ends. The CDR3: CAGRGRASYGYTF. CDR3 bases: TGTGCCGGCCGGGGGAGGGCGAGCTATGGCTACACCTTC.

V usage is TRBV20-1 and J usage is TRBJ1-1; possibly TRBD1 for D (5 bases). CDR1 DFQATT and CDR2 SNEGSKA come from the germline V gene (reference sequence). The CDR3 is made up of 15 amino acids. The germline V and J ends were trimmed by 4 bases and 2 bases, with 17 bases remaining between them. CDR3 loop: CSANPGMRVNTEAFF. CDR3 nucleotides: TGCAGTGCTAACCCAGGGATGAGGGTCAACACTGAAGCTTTCTTT.

V usage is TRBV29-1 and J usage is TRBJ2-1; D possibly uses TRBD1 or TRBD2 (5 bases each). Per germline, CDR1 SQVTM and CDR2 ANQGSEA. The CDR3 has 13 amino acids. V was trimmed by 6 bases and J by 1 base, leaving 10 bases between them. For the CDR3, the DNA is TGCAGCGTCGGGACGGAGTCCTACAATGAGCAGTTCTTC. Protein product: CSVGTESYNEQFF.

This clone has a count of ten or more. The genes are TRBV20-1 and TRBJ1-1; a weak D match, TRBD1 (5 bases). This CDR3 contains 11 residues. V was clipped by 6 bases and J by 11 bases, with 16 bases between them. The germline V gene encodes CDR1 DFQATT and CDR2 SNEGSKA (reference sequence). In nucleotides, the CDR3 is TGCAGTGCCGGAGGGGTACTAACGGCTTTCTTT. Its protein product is CSAGGVLTAFF.

This clone turned up a few times. This chain joins TRBV30 and TRBJ1-2, with a weak D call TRBD1 (6 bases). This CDR3 region has 14 residues. CDR1 is GTSNPN and CDR2 is SVGIG in the germline V gene (reference sequence). The ends were cut back, 0 bases at V and 5 bases at J, with 13 bases in the middle. The CDR3 loop is CAWSVKDSLYGYTF. The CDR3 DNA reads TGTGCCTGGAGTGTAAAGGACAGCTTATATGGCTACACCTTC.